This TCR beta chain was recovered during a study of graft-versus-host responses after intestinal transplantation. Study information: Recipients obtained multivisceral, liver-intestinal, or isolated intestinal transplants. Anti-thymocyte globulin served as induction for all recipients, who then took tacrolimus and steroids for two to three years. Study findings and constraints: Early after transplant, HvG declines were associated with peak levels of circulating GvH clones.

In this sample, this clone turned up once. The antigen is not known. CDR3 size: 14 residues. Germline lookup yields CDR1 SSHAT and CDR2 FNYEAQ (reference sequence). V was shortened by 1 base and J by 7 bases, with 11 bases between the two germline ends. Only in-frame clones appear in the TCRdb table, and some are missing; sequencing was by immunoSEQ multiplex PCR. The table lists 130,000 or so clones, around 90% of them singletons. Source: unstimulated CD4+ T cells sorted from spleen or lymph node cells, taken before intestinal transplant. The chain uses TRBV7-7 and TRBJ2-1, with a possible D match to TRBD2 (6 bases). This receptor was identified in a human donor who received an intestinal transplant. For the CDR3, the DNA is TGTGCCAGCAGCTTAGGGACGGCGGGGAATGAGCAGTTCTTC. Its protein is CASSLGTAGNEQFF.